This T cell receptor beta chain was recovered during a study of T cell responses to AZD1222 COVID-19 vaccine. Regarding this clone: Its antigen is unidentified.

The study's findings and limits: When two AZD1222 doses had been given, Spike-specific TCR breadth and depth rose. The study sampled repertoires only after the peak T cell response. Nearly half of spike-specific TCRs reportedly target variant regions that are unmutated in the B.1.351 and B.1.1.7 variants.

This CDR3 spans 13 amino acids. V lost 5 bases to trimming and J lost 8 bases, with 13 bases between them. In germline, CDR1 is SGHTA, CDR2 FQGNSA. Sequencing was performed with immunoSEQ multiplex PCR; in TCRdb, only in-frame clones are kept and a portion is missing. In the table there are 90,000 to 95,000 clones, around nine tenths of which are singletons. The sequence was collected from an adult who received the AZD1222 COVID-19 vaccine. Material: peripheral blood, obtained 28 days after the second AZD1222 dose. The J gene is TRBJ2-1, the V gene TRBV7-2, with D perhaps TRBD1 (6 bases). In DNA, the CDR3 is TGTGCCAGCAGCCCTCAGGGGCTCGATGAGCAGTTCTTC. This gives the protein CASSPQGLDEQFF. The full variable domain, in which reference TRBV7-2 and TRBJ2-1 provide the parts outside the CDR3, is GAGVSQSPSNKVTEKGKDVELRCDPISGHTALYWYRQSLGQGLEFLIYFQGNSAPDKSGLPSDRFSAERTGGSVSTLTIQRTQQEDSAVYLCASSPQGLDEQFFGPGTRLTVL.